The 8 T cell receptor beta chains presented below share a single source sample, sequenced in a study of shared clonotypes between healthy human individuals. Sequencing used immunoSEQ multiplex PCR; TCRdb keeps in-frame clones, though not all of them. The sample consists of over a million clones, approximately 98.5% of them appearing once. The sequenced sample was naive CD4+ T cells sorted from blood. Specified subset: CD45RA+ positively selected. The receptor set was obtained from a young man in good health.

V usage is TRBV5-1 and J usage is TRBJ1-3, with unresolved D. This CDR3 has 16 amino acids. Looked up from germline, CDR1 is SGHRS and CDR2 is YFSETQ. The V gene lost 4 bases and the J gene lost 0 bases, with 14 bases spanning the gap. CDR3 residues: CASSPSNYDSGNTIYF. CDR3 nucleotides: TGCGCCAGCAGCCCAAGTAATTACGACTCTGGAAACACCATATATTTT.

This chain uses TRBV25-1 with TRBJ1-2; no clear D. Germline V gives CDR1 MGHDK, CDR2 SYGVNS. Trimming shortened V by 4 bases and J by 3 bases, and 6 bases separated the two germline ends. The CDR3 is 12 amino acids. CDR3 DNA sequence: TGTGCCAGCAGTGGAGAATACTATGGCTACACCTTC. Amino acids: CASSGEYYGYTF.

The J gene is TRBJ2-1, the V gene TRBV27, with 11 positions matching TRBD2. The trim removed 6 bases at V and 5 bases at J, leaving 3 bases unmatched. The CDR3 length is 14 residues. Germline V lookup: CDR1 MNHEY, CDR2 SMNVEV (reference sequence). The CDR3 protein is CASRRLAGHNEQFF. The CDR3 DNA reads TGTGCCAGCAGGCGACTAGCGGGGCACAATGAGCAGTTCTTC.

The V and J genes are TRBV27 and TRBJ1-4; 9 positions agree with TRBD1. The germline V gene encodes CDR1 MNHEY and CDR2 SMNVEV (reference sequence). The CDR3 is 15 residues long. The V gene end was trimmed by 5 bases and the J gene end by 7 bases; junction bases not matched to a gene: 8. This CDR3 is CASSQLDRGAEKLFF. CDR3 nucleotides: TGTGCCAGCAGTCAGCTGGACAGGGGAGCTGAAAAACTGTTTTTT.

About this clone itself: The identical CDR3 is also encoded by other nucleotide sequences in the sample. The chain links TRBV7-2 to TRBJ2-3; D is unclear. The CDR3 has 11 residues. Trimming cost V 5 bases and J 6 bases, with 6 bases left between them. The V gene's germline CDR1 is SGHTA and CDR2 FQGNSA. The CDR3 DNA reads TGTGCCAGCAGCCTGAGGGATACGCAGTATTTT. It yields the protein CASSLRDTQYF.

The V gene is TRBV27, the J gene TRBJ2-3, with 10 bases aligning to TRBD2. Looked up from germline, CDR1 is MNHEY and CDR2 is SMNVEV (reference sequence). Unmatched junction bases numbered 1, after V lost 5 bases and J lost 2 bases. The length of the CDR3 is 14 residues. The CDR3 bases are TGTGCCAGCAGTCTAGCGGGAGTCACAGATACGCAGTATTTT. This encodes CASSLAGVTDTQYF.

The genes are TRBV7-3 and TRBJ2-1; D remains unclear. CDR1 and CDR2 (germline): SGHTA, FQGTGA. This CDR3 is 15 amino acids long. The germline V and J ends were trimmed by 4 bases and 0 bases, with 10 bases remaining between them. CDR3 residues: CASSSRADSYNEQFF. The CDR3 DNA reads as TGTGCCAGCAGCTCCCGGGCGGACTCCTACAATGAGCAGTTCTTC.

This chain links TRBV19 with TRBJ1-2, with 9 bases that match TRBD1. V gave up 5 bases and J gave up 1 base; unmatched junction bases: 8. The length of the CDR3 is 16 residues. In germline, CDR1 is LNHDA, CDR2 SQIVND (reference sequence). CDR3 DNA sequence: TGTGCCAGTAGTTTTCGGGACAGGGAGTTTAACTATGGCTACACCTTC. Translated: CASSFRDREFNYGYTF.